Listed here is a single TCR beta chain. Its antigen is not known. The entry originates in a study of CD8+ T cells in alopecia areata. Reverse transcription of extracted RNA yielded cDNA, which provided the sequencing template. Assay used: immunoSEQ multiplex PCR; TCRdb lists only in-frame clones, some missing. The repertoire holds about 150,000 clones, with 50% to 65% as singletons. The germline CDR1 and CDR2 sequences are SEHNR and FQNEAQ (reference sequence). V lost 2 bases and J lost 2, with 9 bases in between. The CDR3 has 14 residues. Notes on the study in general: TCR sharing was clearer in mice than between patients, perhaps partly owing to patient HLA diversity. More clonal than normal scalp was lesional scalp, particularly alopecia totalis/universalis. Resident alphabeta T-cell populations of normal skin are likewise subject to sequencing in scalp samples.

Sequences were obtained from CD4+ T cells sorted from blood. This sequence joins TRBV7-9 and TRBJ2-5; D remains ambiguous. The source is a human donor in good health. CDR3 sequence (DNA): TGTGCCAGCAGCTTACTCGGCCAGCAAGAGACCCAGTACTTC. It encodes CASSLLGQQETQYF. Together with reference TRBV7-9 and TRBJ2-5, the CDR3 gives the full variable domain: DTGVSQNPRHKITKRGQNVTFRCDPISEHNRLYWYRQTLGQGPEFLTYFQNEAQLEKSRLLSDRFSAERPKGSFSTLEIQRTEQGDSAMYLCASSLLGQQETQYFGPGTRLLVL.